Below, 29 T cell receptor beta chains from the same sample are listed, as sequenced in a study of T cells in Graves' hyperthyroidism and ophthalmopathy. RNA transcripts were the template for amplifying TCR beta CDR3 regions. The study used the HTBI primer set for a first-round RT-PCR of the TCR CDR3. TCRdb reprocessed the multiplex PCR reads with MiXCR, giving one entry per CDR3 protein. The table lists about 660,000 distinct CDR3 sequences, 40% to 55% of them singletons. The sample was peripheral blood or thyroid tissue (not recorded which). Source of these receptors: an adult man with Graves' disease, either hyperthyroidism or ophthalmopathy (not recorded which).

J is TRBJ1-1 and V is TRBV29-1; D gene ambiguous. CDR1 is SQVTM, CDR2 ANQGSEA, per germline. The CDR3 totals 15 residues. V shed 0 bases and J shed 1 base, with 12 bases lying between them. The CDR3 spells CSVEDPRSGNTEAFF. The CDR3 nucleotides read TGCAGCGTTGAAGATCCGCGGTCAGGGAACACTGAAGCTTTCTTT.

The chain links TRBV7-9 to TRBJ2-7, with D possibly called TRBD1 or TRBD2 (5 bases each). With 4 bases removed from V and 3 bases from J, the gap between germline ends came to 16 bases. The CDR3 spans 15 residues. The germline gives CDR1 SEHNR, CDR2 FQNEAQ (reference sequence). In DNA, the CDR3 is TGTGCCAGCAGCTCGGGATGGGGGAAGGACTACGAGCAGTACTTC. Amino acid sequence: CASSSGWGKDYEQYF.

This clonotype was observed a single time. This chain joins TRBV19 and TRBJ1-1; D may be TRBD1 (6 bases). The length of the CDR3 is 15 residues. V was trimmed by 6 bases and J by 3 bases, leaving 17 bases between them. Germline V gives CDR1 LNHDA, CDR2 SQIVND (reference sequence). The CDR3 spells CASSGTSSPHTEAFF. Written as DNA, the CDR3 is TGTGCCAGTAGCGGGACATCATCCCCACACACTGAAGCTTTCTTT. Together with reference TRBV19 and TRBJ1-1, the CDR3 gives the full variable domain: DGGITQSPKYLFRKEGQNVTLSCEQNLNHDAMYWYRQDPGQGLRLIYYSQIVNDFQKGDIAEGYSVSREKKESFPLTVTSAQKNPTAFYLCASSGTSSPHTEAFFGQGTRLTVV.

V gene TRBV2 combines with J gene TRBJ2-5; D unresolved. Per germline, CDR1 SNHLY and CDR2 FYNNEI. V was pared by 6 bases and J by 0 bases, with 11 bases between. This CDR3 has 14 amino acids. CDR3 loop: CASSYNAHQETQYF. The CDR3 region has the DNA TGTGCCAGCAGCTACAACGCCCACCAAGAGACCCAGTACTTC. Full variable domain (remainder filled in from reference TRBV2 and TRBJ2-5): EPEVTQTPSHQVTQMGQEVILRCVPISNHLYFYWYRQILGQKVEFLVSFYNNEISEKSEIFDDQFSVERPDGSNFTLKIRSTKLEDSAMYFCASSYNAHQETQYFGPGTRLLVL.

This clonotype turned up a few times. The J gene is TRBJ2-7, the V gene TRBV24-1, with D hard to call. This CDR3 comprises 14 residues. V was trimmed by 2 bases and J by 0 bases, leaving 7 bases between them. Looked up from germline, CDR1 is KGHDR and CDR2 is SFDVKD. Here the CDR3 DNA reads TGTGCCACCAGTGATTCCAGGAACTCCTACGAGCAGTACTTC. Translated: CATSDSRNSYEQYF.

The chain joins TRBV7-2 to TRBJ2-7, with D possibly matching TRBD2 (7 bases). The CDR3 loop spans 15 amino acids. V was shortened by 5 bases and J by 4 bases, with 18 bases between the two germline ends. The germline V gene has CDR1 SGHTA and CDR2 FQGNSA. The CDR3 DNA is TGTGCCAGCAGCCAACGAATCGGGGGGCGGTACGAGCAGTACTTC. It specifies CASSQRIGGRYEQYF. The complete variable domain, with remaining parts taken from reference TRBV7-2 and TRBJ2-7, reads GAGVSQSPSNKVTEKGKDVELRCDPISGHTALYWYRQSLGQGLEFLIYFQGNSAPDKSGLPSDRFSAERTGGSVSTLTIQRTQQEDSAVYLCASSQRIGGRYEQYFGPGTRLTVT.

Remarks on this clonotype: An end of the junction differs from the germline gene, which may be a read error. V is TRBV2 and J is TRBJ1-2; TRBD1 might be the D (5 bases). The V gene's germline CDR1 is SNHLY and CDR2 FYNNEI. There are 16 residues in the CDR3. CDR3 loop: CASSEMRTGANYGYTF. CDR3 nucleotides: TGTGCCAGTAGTGAGATGAGAACAGGAGCTAACTATGGCTACACCTTC.

There are a few counts of this clonotype. V is TRBV6-5 and J is TRBJ1-1, with D perhaps matching TRBD1 (5 bases). The ends were cut back, 4 bases at V and 5 bases at J, with 11 bases in the middle. CDR3 length: 13 amino acids. Germline V gene data show CDR1 as MNHEY and CDR2 as SVGAGI. The CDR3 bases are TGTGCCAGCAGTTTGGGGGTTCGAACTGAAGCTTTCTTT. Translated: CASSLGVRTEAFF.

The chain links TRBV6-1 to TRBJ2-7, with 8 bases identical to TRBD1. This CDR3 spans 14 amino acids. Unmatched junction bases numbered 3, after V lost 5 bases and J lost 0 bases. CDR1 and CDR2 (germline): MNHNS, SASEGT. The CDR3 nucleotides read TGTGCCAGCAGTCCGGACAGGGCCTCCTACGAGCAGTACTTC. It is translated as CASSPDRASYEQYF.

The chain recombines TRBV20-1 with TRBJ1-1; D is perhaps TRBD1 (6 bases). The CDR3 totals 15 residues. Trimming removed 5 bases at V and 0 bases at J, with 16 bases between. Germline values: CDR1 DFQATT, CDR2 SNEGSKA (reference sequence). CDR3 DNA: TGCAGTGCTCCCCCGGGGGGGCAGCTGAACACTGAAGCTTTCTTT. It encodes CSAPPGGQLNTEAFF.

This clonotype was seen many times. The CDR3 loop is CSVRDNSYNSPLHF. Written as DNA, the CDR3 is TGCAGCGTTAGAGATAACTCCTATAATTCACCCCTCCACTTT. The rearrangement joins TRBV29-1 to TRBJ1-6; D is undetermined. V lost 5 bases, J lost 0 bases, and 8 bases lay in between. In germline, CDR1 is SQVTM, CDR2 ANQGSEA. The CDR3 spans 14 residues. Combining the CDR3 with reference TRBV29-1 and TRBJ1-6 gives the whole variable domain SAVISQKPSRDICQRGTSLTIQCQVDSQVTMMFWYRQQPGQSLTLIATANQGSEATYESGFVIDKFPISRPNLTFSTLTVSNMSPEDSSIYLCSVRDNSYNSPLHFGNGTRLTVT.

Worth noting for this clonotype: With a much larger clone just one base away, this may be a read error. V is TRBV10-3 and J is TRBJ1-1; D not certain. CDR1 and CDR2 (germline): ENHRY, SYGVKD. This CDR3 region has 14 residues. The CDR3 here is CAISESGRNTEASF. CDR3 DNA sequence: TGTGCCATCAGTGAGTCGGGCAGGAACACTGAAGCTTCCTTT.

This clonotype came up once. The chain employs TRBV6-1 and TRBJ1-4, with D perhaps matching TRBD1 (6 bases). Trimming pared 5 bases from V and 5 bases from J, leaving 15 bases between. The germline V gene encodes CDR1 MNHNS and CDR2 SASEGT. The CDR3 spans 15 residues. The CDR3 nucleotides read TGTGCCAGCAGTATAGGGGGGCGGCCCAATGAAAAACTGTTTTTT. As protein: CASSIGGRPNEKLFF.

CDR3 bases: TGTGCCAGCAGCCCAACAGGGGAGAGAGGCTACACCTTC. Its translation: CASSPTGERGYTF. The V gene is TRBV7-9, the J gene TRBJ1-2, with 7 bases matching TRBD1. This CDR3 region has 13 residues. The germline CDR1 and CDR2 sequences are SEHNR and FQNEAQ (reference sequence). After removal of 5 bases from V and 8 bases from J, the junction contained 8 bases not matched to a gene.

Ten or more counts support this clonotype. The CDR3 sequence: CASSSDRGLFGYTF. The DNA for the CDR3 is TGTGCCAGCAGTTCGGACAGGGGGCTATTTGGCTACACCTTC. The rearrangement links TRBV25-1 to TRBJ1-2; TRBD1 matches at 11 bases. J was trimmed by 7 bases and V by 5 bases; bases with no gene match: 6. CDR3 length equals 14 residues. Germline lookup yields CDR1 MGHDK and CDR2 SYGVNS.

In its sample, this clonotype was seen once. The gene calls are TRBV6-5 and TRBJ2-3, with a tentative D call TRBD2 (6 bases). This CDR3 is 16 amino acids long. Germline V CDR1 and CDR2: MNHEY, SVGAGI. V shed 2 bases and J shed 4 bases, with 16 bases lying between them. The CDR3 DNA reads as TGTGCCAGCAGTTACGGCGGGGCCAGTACGTCAGATACGCAGTATTTT. Translating gives CASSYGGASTSDTQYF.

This clonotype was found a few times. A much larger clone lies one base from this, so it may be a read error. This chain uses TRBV29-1 with TRBJ1-1; D is ambiguous. The CDR3 is made up of 13 amino acids. Germline V gives CDR1 SQVTM, CDR2 ANQGSEA. CDR3 DNA sequence: TGCAGCGTTGAATTGAGCCAGAACACTGAAGCTTCCTTT. Amino acid sequence: CSVELSQNTEASF. Supplemented by reference TRBV29-1 and TRBJ1-1, the full variable domain reads SAVISQKPSRDICQRGTSLTIQCQVDSQVTMMFWYRQQPGQSLTLIATANQGSEATYESGFVIDKFPISRPNLTFSTLTVSNMSPEDSSIYLCSVELSQNTEASFGQGTRLTVV.

This clonotype came up a few times. This chain joins TRBV7-9 and TRBJ1-2; TRBD1 might be the D (5 bases). The germline V and J ends were trimmed by 4 bases and 4 bases, with 16 bases remaining between them. The CDR3 loop spans 15 amino acids. Looked up from germline, CDR1 is SEHNR and CDR2 is FQNEAQ (reference sequence). The CDR3 DNA sequence: TGTGCCAGCAGCTCAGGGACGGGATACCCCTATGGCTACACCTTC. Translation gives CASSSGTGYPYGYTF.

CDR3 in amino acids: CASNGGVLETQYF. The CDR3 bases are TGTGCCAGCAACGGGGGGGTGCTCGAGACCCAGTACTTC. This chain links TRBV2 with TRBJ2-5, with 8 bases fitting TRBD2. CDR3 size: 13 residues. Germline assignment: CDR1 SNHLY and CDR2 FYNNEI. V lost 7 bases to trimming and J lost 5 bases; unmatched junction nucleotides: 6.

The sample holds many counts of this clonotype. The chain joins TRBV2 to TRBJ1-1, with a weak D call TRBD1 (5 bases). Germline-derived CDR1 and CDR2 are SNHLY and FYNNEI. The CDR3 sequence is 15 residues long. V gave up 11 bases and J gave up 0 bases, with 19 bases separating them. CDR3 bases: TGTGCCCGCATCGGGGGAGGGGTGATGAACACTGAAGCTTTCTTT. It translates to CARIGGGVMNTEAFF.

This clonotype was picked up a small number of times. The CDR3 protein is CASSQDMNSYEQYF. The CDR3 DNA sequence: TGTGCCAGCAGCCAGGACATGAACTCCTACGAGCAGTACTTC. This chain joins TRBV7-3 and TRBJ2-7; perhaps TRBD1 as D (5 bases). The length of the CDR3 is 14 residues. The V and J ends lost 5 bases and 0 bases respectively, with 11 bases between them. Per the germline V gene, CDR1 is SGHTA and CDR2 is FQGTGA.

Points on this clonotype: A much bigger clone sits one base away, suggesting this may be a read error. The chain joins TRBV29-1 to TRBJ1-1; TRBD1 is a possible D gene (5 bases). Trimming pared 6 bases from V and 5 bases from J, leaving 16 bases between. The CDR3 has 13 residues. Germline loops: CDR1 SQVTM, CDR2 ANQGSEA. The CDR3: CSVVTRTRTEAFF. CDR3 nucleotides: TGCAGCGTGGTGACCAGGACAAGAACTGAAGCTTTCTTT.

The V call is TRBV5-1, the J call TRBJ1-6; TRBD1 matches at 9 bases. In germline, CDR1 is SGHRS, CDR2 YFSETQ. V lost 7 bases and J lost 6; bases outside the gene matches: 8. The CDR3 runs to 15 residues. The CDR3 loop is CASSDRGLSNSPLHF. CDR3 nucleotides: TGCGCCAGCTCCGACAGGGGGTTATCTAATTCACCCCTCCACTTT.

The rearrangement joins TRBV6-5 to TRBJ1-1; the D gene is possibly TRBD1 (6 bases). From germline, CDR1 is MNHEY and CDR2 SVGAGI. The ends were cut back, 6 bases at V and 3 bases at J, with 14 bases in the middle. CDR3 size: 14 residues. This chain's CDR3 is CASRLYRVDTEAFF. The CDR3 DNA follows: TGTGCCAGCAGACTATACAGGGTAGACACTGAAGCTTTCTTT.

This clonotype showed up many times. This chain links TRBV7-2 with TRBJ1-6; D may be TRBD1 (5 bases). V lost 7 bases and J lost 12, with 19 bases in between. The length of the CDR3 is 14 residues. Germline CDR1 SGHTA, CDR2 FQGNSA. The CDR3 is CASTWAGRFEPLHF. CDR3 DNA: TGTGCCAGCACCTGGGCAGGGCGATTTGAACCCCTCCACTTT.

There are a few counts of this clonotype. This sequence joins TRBV10-2 and TRBJ2-7; 8 nucleotides align to TRBD2. Germline loops: CDR1 WSHSY, CDR2 SAAADI. J gave up 5 bases and V 6 bases, and 12 bases lay outside the gene matches. The length of the CDR3 is 15 residues. The CDR3, as DNA: TGCGCCAGCAGCGAGGGGACCGGGGGGGCCGACGAGCAGTACTTC. Its protein is CASSEGTGGADEQYF.

The chain joins TRBV20-1 to TRBJ1-5, with 10 bases matching TRBD1. The length of the CDR3 is 16 residues. The trim removed 6 bases at V and 1 base at J, leaving 9 bases unmatched. The germline CDR1 and CDR2 sequences are DFQATT and SNEGSKA (reference sequence). The CDR3 spells CSATGTGVVSNQPQHF. In DNA form, the CDR3 reads TGCAGTGCGACCGGGACAGGGGTGGTCAGCAATCAGCCCCAGCATTTT.

This clonotype was recorded a few times. CDR3 in amino acids: CASSTRRRLGFNQPQHF. The CDR3 DNA reads as TGTGCCAGTAGTACCAGACGAAGACTGGGCTTCAATCAGCCCCAGCATTTT. This chain links TRBV19 with TRBJ1-5; D call uncertain. Germline V lookup: CDR1 LNHDA, CDR2 SQIVND (reference sequence). The CDR3 is made up of 17 amino acids. The ends were cut back, 4 bases at V and 3 bases at J, with 19 bases in the middle.

The CDR3 nucleotides are TGTGCCAGCACCCGGACAGGGGGCCGTGGAAACACCATATATTTT. Translation: CASTRTGGRGNTIYF. V is TRBV2 and J is TRBJ1-3, with 11 positions matching TRBD1. Germline trimming cut 7 bases from V and 3 bases from J; bases unmatched to any gene: 5. CDR1 is SNHLY, CDR2 FYNNEI, per germline. The CDR3 extends over 15 amino acids.